This T cell receptor (beta chain) originates from a study of regulatory T cells in long-lasting Graves disease. iRepertoire HTBI primers and Arm-PCR of CDR3 regions built TCR beta libraries. TCRdb redid the calling of the multiplex PCR reads with MiXCR, one entry per CDR3 protein. The sample holds 400,000 to 450,000 distinct CDR3 sequences, less than 25% seen once. This CDR3 region has 11 residues. Trimming took off 3 bases at V and 5 bases at J, with 7 bases between the two ends. Germline CDR1 and CDR2: GTSNPN and SVGIG (reference sequence). This clonotype was observed at least ten times. Its antigen remains unidentified. General study results and limits: Persistent disease preferred TRBV28, TRBJ1-2 and TRBJ2-5; new disease, TRBV20-1 and TRBJ2-1.

Time point meaning: persistent/refractory GD, antithyroid drugs over 5 years with positive TRAb. The TCR library used RNA extracted from PBMCs. V usage is TRBV30 and J usage is TRBJ2-5; D unresolved. This sample comprised peripheral blood mononuclear cells (PBMCs), obtained when the disease was refractory, from a patient treated with antithyroid drugs. The sequence derives from a female donor with Graves disease. CDR3 sequence reads: CAWRNGETQYF. CDR3 in DNA: TGTGCCTGGAGAAATGGGGAGACCCAGTACTTC.